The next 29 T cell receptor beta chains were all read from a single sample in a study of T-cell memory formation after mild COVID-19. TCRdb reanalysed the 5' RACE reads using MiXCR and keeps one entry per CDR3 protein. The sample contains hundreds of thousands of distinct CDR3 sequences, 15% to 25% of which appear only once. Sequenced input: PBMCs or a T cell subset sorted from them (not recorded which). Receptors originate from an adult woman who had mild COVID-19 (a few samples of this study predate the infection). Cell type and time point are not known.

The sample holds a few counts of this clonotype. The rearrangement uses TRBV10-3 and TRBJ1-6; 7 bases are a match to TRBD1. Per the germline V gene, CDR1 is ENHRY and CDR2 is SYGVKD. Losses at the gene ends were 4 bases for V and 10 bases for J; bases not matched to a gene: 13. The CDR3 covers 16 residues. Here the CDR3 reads CAISGQAGQSASPLHF. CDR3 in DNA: TGTGCCATCAGTGGCCAAGCGGGACAGTCTGCGTCACCCCTCCACTTT.

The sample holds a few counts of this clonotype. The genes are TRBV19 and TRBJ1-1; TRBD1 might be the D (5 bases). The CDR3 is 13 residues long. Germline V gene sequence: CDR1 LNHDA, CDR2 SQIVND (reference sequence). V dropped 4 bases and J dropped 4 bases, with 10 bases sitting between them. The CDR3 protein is CASSNRQSTEAFF. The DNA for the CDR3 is TGTGCCAGTAGTAACAGACAGAGCACTGAAGCTTTCTTT.

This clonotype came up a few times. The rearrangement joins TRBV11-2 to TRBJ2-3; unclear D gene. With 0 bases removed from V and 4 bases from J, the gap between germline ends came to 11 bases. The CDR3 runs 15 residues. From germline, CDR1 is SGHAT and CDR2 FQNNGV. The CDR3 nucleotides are TGTGCCAGCAGCTTAGATGGCAGCTGGTCAGATACGCAGTATTTT. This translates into CASSLDGSWSDTQYF.

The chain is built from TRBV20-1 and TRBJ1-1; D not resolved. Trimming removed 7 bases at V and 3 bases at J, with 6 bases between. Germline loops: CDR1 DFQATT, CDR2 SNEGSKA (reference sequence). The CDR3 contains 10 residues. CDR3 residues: CSVWDTEAFF. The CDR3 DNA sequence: TGCAGTGTTTGGGACACTGAAGCTTTCTTT.

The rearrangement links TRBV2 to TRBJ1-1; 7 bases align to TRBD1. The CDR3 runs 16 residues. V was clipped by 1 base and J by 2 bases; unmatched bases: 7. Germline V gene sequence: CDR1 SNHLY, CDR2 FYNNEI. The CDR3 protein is CASSEGGQAINTEAFF. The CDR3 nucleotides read TGTGCCAGCAGTGAAGGAGGACAGGCCATTAACACTGAAGCTTTCTTT.

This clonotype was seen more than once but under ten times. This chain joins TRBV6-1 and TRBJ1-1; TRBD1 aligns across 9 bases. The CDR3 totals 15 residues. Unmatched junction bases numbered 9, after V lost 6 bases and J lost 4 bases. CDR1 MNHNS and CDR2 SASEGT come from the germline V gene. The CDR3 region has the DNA TGTGCCAGCAGCGCGACAGGGGGAGGGAGCACTGAAGCTTTCTTT. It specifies CASSATGGGSTEAFF.

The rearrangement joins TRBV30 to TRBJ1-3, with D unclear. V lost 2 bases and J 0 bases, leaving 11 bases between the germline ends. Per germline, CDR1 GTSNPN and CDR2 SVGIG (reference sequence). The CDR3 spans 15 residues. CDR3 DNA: TGTGCCTGGAGTCCACACTCCTACTCTGGAAACACCATATATTTT. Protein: CAWSPHSYSGNTIYF.

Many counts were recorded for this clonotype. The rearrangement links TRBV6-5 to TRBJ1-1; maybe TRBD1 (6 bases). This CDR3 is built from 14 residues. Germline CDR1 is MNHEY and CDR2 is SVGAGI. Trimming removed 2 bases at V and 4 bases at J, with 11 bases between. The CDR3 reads CASSYDRGGTEAFF. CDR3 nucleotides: TGTGCCAGCAGTTACGACAGAGGGGGCACTGAAGCTTTCTTT.

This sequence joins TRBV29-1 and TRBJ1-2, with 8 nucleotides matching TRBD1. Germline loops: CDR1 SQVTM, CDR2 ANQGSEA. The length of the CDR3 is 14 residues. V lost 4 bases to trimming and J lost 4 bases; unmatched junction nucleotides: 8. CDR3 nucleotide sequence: TGCAGCGTTGTGGGCAGGGGGCTCCTCTATGGCTACACCTTC. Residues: CSVVGRGLLYGYTF.

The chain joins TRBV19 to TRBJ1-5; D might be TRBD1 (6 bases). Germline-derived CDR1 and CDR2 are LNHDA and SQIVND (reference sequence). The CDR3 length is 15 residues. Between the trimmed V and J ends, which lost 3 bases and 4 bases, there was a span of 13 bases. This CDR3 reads CASSISGAQNQPQHF. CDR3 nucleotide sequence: TGTGCCAGTAGTATTTCAGGGGCTCAGAATCAGCCCCAGCATTTT.

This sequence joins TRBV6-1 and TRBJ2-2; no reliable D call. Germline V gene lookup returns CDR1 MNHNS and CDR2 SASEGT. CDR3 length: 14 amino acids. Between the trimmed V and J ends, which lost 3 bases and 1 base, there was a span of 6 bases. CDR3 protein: CASSDLGNTGELFF. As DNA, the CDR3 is TGTGCCAGCAGTGATCTTGGGAACACCGGGGAGCTGTTTTTT.

CDR3 in amino acids: CASSLGTGVSLNEQFF. The CDR3 DNA is TGTGCCAGCAGCTTGGGGACAGGGGTGAGCCTCAATGAGCAGTTCTTC. The rearrangement uses TRBV5-5 and TRBJ2-1, with TRBD1 matching 9 bases. The CDR3 totals 16 residues. The germline gives CDR1 SGHKS, CDR2 YYEKEE (reference sequence). Trimming at V came to 0 bases and at J to 6 bases, leaving 7 bases not matched to a gene.

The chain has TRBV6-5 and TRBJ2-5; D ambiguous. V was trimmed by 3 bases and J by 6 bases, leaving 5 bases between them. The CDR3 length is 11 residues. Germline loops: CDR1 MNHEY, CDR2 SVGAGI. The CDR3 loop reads CASSYAQTQYF. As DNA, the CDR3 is TGTGCCAGCAGTTATGCTCAGACCCAGTACTTC.

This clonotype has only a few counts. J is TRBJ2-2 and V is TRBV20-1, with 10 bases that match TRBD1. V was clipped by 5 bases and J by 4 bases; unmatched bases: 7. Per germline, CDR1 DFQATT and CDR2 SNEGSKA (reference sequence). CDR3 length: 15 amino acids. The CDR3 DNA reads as TGCAGTGCTCAGTCGGACAGGGGGATCACCGGGGAGCTGTTTTTT. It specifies CSAQSDRGITGELFF.

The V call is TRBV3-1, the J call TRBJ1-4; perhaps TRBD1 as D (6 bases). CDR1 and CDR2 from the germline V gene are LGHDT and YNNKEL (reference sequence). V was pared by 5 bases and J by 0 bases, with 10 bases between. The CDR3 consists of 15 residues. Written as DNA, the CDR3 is TGTGCCAGCAGCGCCCGGACAGCAACTAATGAAAAACTGTTTTTT. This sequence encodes CASSARTATNEKLFF.

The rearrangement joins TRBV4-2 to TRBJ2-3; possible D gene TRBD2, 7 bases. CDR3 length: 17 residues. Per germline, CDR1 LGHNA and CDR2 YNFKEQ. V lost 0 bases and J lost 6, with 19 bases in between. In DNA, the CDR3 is TGTGCCAGCAGCCAAGATTCGAAGGCGGGGGCAGCGGATACGCAGTATTTT. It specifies CASSQDSKAGAADTQYF.

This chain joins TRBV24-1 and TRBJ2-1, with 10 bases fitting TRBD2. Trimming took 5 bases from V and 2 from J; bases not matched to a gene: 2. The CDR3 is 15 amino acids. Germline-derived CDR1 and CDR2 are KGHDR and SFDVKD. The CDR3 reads CATSAGTSAYNEQFF. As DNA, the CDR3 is TGTGCCACCAGTGCCGGGACTAGCGCCTACAATGAGCAGTTCTTC.

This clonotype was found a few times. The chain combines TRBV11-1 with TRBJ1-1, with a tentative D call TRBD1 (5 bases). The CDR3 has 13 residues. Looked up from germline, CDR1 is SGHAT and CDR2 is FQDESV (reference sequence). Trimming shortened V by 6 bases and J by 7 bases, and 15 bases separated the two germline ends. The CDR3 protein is CASREGSRREAFF. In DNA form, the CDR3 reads TGTGCCAGCAGGGAGGGGTCTCGCCGTGAAGCTTTCTTT. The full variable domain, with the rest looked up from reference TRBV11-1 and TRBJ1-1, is EAEVAQSPRYKITEKSQAVAFWCDPISGHATLYWYRQILGQGPELLVQFQDESVVDDSQLPKDRFSAERLKGVDSTLKIQPAELGDSAMYLCASREGSRREAFFGQGTRLTVV.

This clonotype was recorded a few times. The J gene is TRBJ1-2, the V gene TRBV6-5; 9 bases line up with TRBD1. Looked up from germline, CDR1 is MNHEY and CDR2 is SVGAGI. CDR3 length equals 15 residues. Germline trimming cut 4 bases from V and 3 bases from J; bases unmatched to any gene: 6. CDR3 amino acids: CASSSSGTGYYGYTF. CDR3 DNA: TGTGCCAGCAGTTCATCCGGGACAGGGTACTATGGCTACACCTTC.

The CDR3 here is CASSSFGKYDSPLHF. DNA of the CDR3: TGTGCCAGCAGCTCATTCGGGAAGTACGATTCACCCCTCCACTTT. The J gene is TRBJ1-6, the V gene TRBV7-9, with D uncertain. The V end lost 4 bases, the J end lost 8 bases, and 15 bases lay between the germline ends. There are 15 residues in the CDR3. Germline V gene lookup returns CDR1 SEHNR and CDR2 FQNEAQ (reference sequence).

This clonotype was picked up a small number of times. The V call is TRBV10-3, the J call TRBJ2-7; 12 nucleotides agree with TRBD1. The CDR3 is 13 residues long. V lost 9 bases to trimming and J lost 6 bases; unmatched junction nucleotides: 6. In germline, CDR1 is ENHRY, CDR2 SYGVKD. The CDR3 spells CAIGTGGIGEQYF. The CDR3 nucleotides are TGTGCCATTGGGACAGGGGGCATTGGCGAGCAGTACTTC.

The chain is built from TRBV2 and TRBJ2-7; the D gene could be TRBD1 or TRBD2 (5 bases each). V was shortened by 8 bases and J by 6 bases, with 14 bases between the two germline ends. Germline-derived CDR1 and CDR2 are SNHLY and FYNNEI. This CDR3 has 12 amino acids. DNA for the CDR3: TGTGCCAGCCGCCACCGGGGCTCCGAGCAGTACTTC. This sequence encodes CASRHRGSEQYF.

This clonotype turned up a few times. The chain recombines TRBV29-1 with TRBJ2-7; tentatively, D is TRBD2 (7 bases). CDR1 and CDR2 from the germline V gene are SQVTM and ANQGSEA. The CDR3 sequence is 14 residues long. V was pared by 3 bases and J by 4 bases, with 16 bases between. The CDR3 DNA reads TGCAGCGTTGAGTCCTTGGGGGGGCCTTACGAGCAGTACTTC. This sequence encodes CSVESLGGPYEQYF.

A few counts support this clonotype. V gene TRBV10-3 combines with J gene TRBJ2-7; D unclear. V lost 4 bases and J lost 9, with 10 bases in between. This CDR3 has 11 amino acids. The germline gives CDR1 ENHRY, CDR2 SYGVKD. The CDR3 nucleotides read TGTGCCATCAGTGCTAGTATCGGGCAGTACTTC. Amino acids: CAISASIGQYF.

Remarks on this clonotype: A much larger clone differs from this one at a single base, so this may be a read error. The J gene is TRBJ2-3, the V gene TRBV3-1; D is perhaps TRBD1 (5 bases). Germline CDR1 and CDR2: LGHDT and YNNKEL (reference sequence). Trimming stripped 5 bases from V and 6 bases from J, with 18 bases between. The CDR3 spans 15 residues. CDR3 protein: CASSFADNFGDTQYF. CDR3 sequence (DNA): TGTGCCAGCAGCTTCGCGGACAACTTTGGGGATACGCAGTATTTT.

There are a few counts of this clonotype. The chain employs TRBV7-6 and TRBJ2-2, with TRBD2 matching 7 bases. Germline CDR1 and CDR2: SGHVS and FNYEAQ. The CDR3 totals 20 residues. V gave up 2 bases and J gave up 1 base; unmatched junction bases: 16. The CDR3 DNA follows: TGTGCCAGCAGCTTAACCCCCATCGTAGGCGGGAGAGGGAACACCGGGGAGCTGTTTTTT. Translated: CASSLTPIVGGRGNTGELFF.

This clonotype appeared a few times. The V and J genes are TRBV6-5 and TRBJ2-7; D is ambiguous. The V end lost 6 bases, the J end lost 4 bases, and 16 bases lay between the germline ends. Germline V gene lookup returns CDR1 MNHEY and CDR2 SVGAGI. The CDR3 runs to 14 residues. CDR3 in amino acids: CASSPASGRYEQYF. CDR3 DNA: TGTGCCAGCAGCCCCGCTTCCGGACGGTACGAGCAGTACTTC.

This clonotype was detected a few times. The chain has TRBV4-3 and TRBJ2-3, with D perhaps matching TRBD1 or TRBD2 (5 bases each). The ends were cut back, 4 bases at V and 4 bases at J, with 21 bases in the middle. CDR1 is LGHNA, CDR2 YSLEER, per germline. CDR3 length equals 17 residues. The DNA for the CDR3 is TGCGCCAGCAGCCGAAGGCTCGGGGCAGGGATCGCAGATACGCAGTATTTT. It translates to CASSRRLGAGIADTQYF.

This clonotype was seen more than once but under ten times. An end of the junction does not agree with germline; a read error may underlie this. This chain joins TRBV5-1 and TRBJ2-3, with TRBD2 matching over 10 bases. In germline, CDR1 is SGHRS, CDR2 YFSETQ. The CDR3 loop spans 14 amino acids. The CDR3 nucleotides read TGCGCCAGCAGCCTTGGACTAGCGGCAGAAACGCAGTATTTT. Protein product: CASSLGLAAETQYF.